The entry below gives a single T cell receptor (beta chain) sequence along with its context. Trimming took 3 bases from V and 6 from J; bases not matched to a gene: 7. The CDR3 extends over 15 amino acids. Germline lookup yields CDR1 ENHRY and CDR2 SYGVKD. The sample belongs to a study of CD8 T cells in Susac syndrome. A quantity of about 0.45 to 1 ug RNA underwent reverse transcription using random hexamers. Multiplex PCR with immunoSEQ amplified the TCR beta CDR3 across 54 Vbeta and 13 Jbeta. TCRdb itself ran the immunoSEQ multiplex PCR reads through MiXCR, one entry per CDR3 protein. The repertoire consists of some 120,000 distinct CDR3 sequences, with roughly 92% occurring once and the leading ten covering about 0.11%. CD8+ and CD4+ T cells circulating in blood were sequenced for TCR beta. The study used healthy donors as controls matched for age and sex. CD8+ and CD4+ T cells were negatively isolated; TEMRA cells were FACS-enriched.

The chain uses TRBV10-3 and TRBJ1-5; TRBD1 aligns across 8 bases. This clonotype was obtained from a human donor in good health. The sample consisted of CD8+ T cells from PBMCs. CDR3 sequence (DNA): TGTGCCATCAGTGATTGGGACAGGTCTGGTCAGCCCCAGCATTTT. Its protein product is CAISDWDRSGQPQHF.